This T cell receptor (beta chain) was sequenced for a study of T cell clones after liver transplantation. Here immunoSEQ multiplex PCR was the method, and the copy in TCRdb shows in-frame clones only, minus some. Of roughly 20,000 clones listed, 75% to 85% are singletons. Trimming shortened V by 8 bases and J by 3 bases, and 8 bases separated the two germline ends. Germline CDR1 is MNHNS and CDR2 is SASEGT. CDR3 size: 12 residues. This chain joins TRBV6-1 and TRBJ2-4; D not certain. The sequencing used CD8+ T cells from blood, collected less than 50 months after liver transplant. This TCR was recovered from a human patient who received a liver transplant. Some T cells may possibly be graft donor cells. The CDR3 DNA sequence: TGTGCCAGCCGGTCACTCAAAAACATTCAGTACTTC. Translated: CASRSLKNIQYF.